A single sample gave rise to the 7 T cell receptor beta chains below, sequenced in a study of technical replicates of blood from a few donors. Data came from immunoSEQ multiplex PCR; TCRdb stores just in-frame clones and leaves some out. The table includes about 79,000 clones, about 91% detected once. Sequencing used T cells isolated from PBMCs. The receptors here all came from a human donor in good health. Some clones in this sample may be carry-over from other donors' samples.

This chain uses TRBV19 with TRBJ2-3; no reliable D call. The length of the CDR3 is 14 residues. Germline CDR1 is LNHDA and CDR2 is SQIVND (reference sequence). Trimming left V 6 bases short and J 0 bases short, with 10 bases between. The DNA for the CDR3 is TGTGCCAGTAGCCAGTTCGCTAGCACAGATACGCAGTATTTT. Amino acids: CASSQFASTDTQYF.

V and J are TRBV7-8 and TRBJ1-2; the D is unclear. The V gene lost 1 base and the J gene lost 2 bases, with 5 bases spanning the gap. Germline CDR1 is SGHVS and CDR2 is FQNEAQ. The CDR3 has 13 amino acids. This CDR3 reads CASSLDKNYGYTF. Written as DNA, the CDR3 is TGTGCCAGCAGCTTAGACAAGAACTATGGCTACACCTTC.

The chain carries TRBV18 and TRBJ1-3; unclear D gene. The germline V gene encodes CDR1 KGHSH and CDR2 LQKENI. The CDR3 runs to 15 residues. V was trimmed by 0 bases and J by 2 bases, leaving 8 bases between them. The CDR3 bases are TGTGCCAGCTCACCACCGCCGGGGACTGGAAACACCATATATTTT. This sequence encodes CASSPPPGTGNTIYF.

Here the CDR3 reads CASSQSVGRENTEAFF. The DNA for the CDR3 is TGCGCCAGCAGCCAAAGCGTTGGGCGGGAGAACACTGAAGCTTTCTTT. The gene calls are TRBV4-1 and TRBJ1-1, with unresolved D. The CDR3 sequence is 16 residues long. The ends were cut back, 2 bases at V and 1 base at J, with 14 bases in the middle. Germline CDR1 is MGHRA and CDR2 is YSYEKL.

The chain carries TRBV7-3 and TRBJ1-1; D unclear. This CDR3 is 13 amino acids long. Germline CDR1 reads SGHTA; CDR2 reads FQGTGA. V was trimmed by 5 bases and J by 2 bases, leaving 9 bases between them. The DNA of the CDR3 is TGTGCCAGCAGCGCGGCTAGTAACACTGAAGCTTTCTTT. Translation: CASSAASNTEAFF.

This rearrangement joins TRBV7-2 to TRBJ2-1; 9 bases match TRBD1. Germline V gives CDR1 SGHTA, CDR2 FQGNSA. The CDR3 loop spans 19 amino acids. Trimming cost V 4 bases and J 2 bases; bases outside gene matches: 15. CDR3 in DNA: TGTGCCAGCAGCTCGCACCGGGACAGGGAAAGGACTACCTACAATGAGCAGTTCTTC. Amino acids: CASSSHRDRERTTYNEQFF.

The chain joins TRBV5-6 to TRBJ2-5; the match to TRBD2 covers 10 bases. The J call may not be correct, given that the DNA end is closer to TRBJ2-7. Germline V gene sequence: CDR1 SGHDT, CDR2 YYEEEE. There are 14 residues in the CDR3. The DNA for the CDR3 is TGTGCCAGCAGCCCGCTAGCGGGAGTCTACGAGCAGTACTTC. Translation gives CASSPLAGVYEQYF.